The 26 T cell receptor beta chains below were found in one sample sequenced in a study of T-cell memory formation after mild COVID-19. From the 5' RACE reads, TCRdb called clonotypes with MiXCR, one entry per CDR3 protein. The sample lists about 280,000 distinct CDR3 sequences; 8% to 9% were seen once. Material: PBMCs or a T cell subset sorted from them (not recorded which). These receptors were taken from a man between 18 and 35 years old who had mild COVID-19 (a few samples of this study predate the infection). Cell type and time point are not known.

The V and J genes are TRBV10-3 and TRBJ2-5, with 10 bases fitting TRBD2. The length of the CDR3 is 17 residues. The V and J ends lost 3 bases and 1 base, in that order; junction bases with no gene match: 8. Germline V gives CDR1 ENHRY, CDR2 SYGVKD. CDR3 protein: CAISEGLAALLQETQYF. The CDR3 DNA is TGTGCCATCAGTGAAGGACTAGCGGCGCTTCTCCAAGAGACCCAGTACTTC.

This clonotype was seen only a few times. J is TRBJ1-5 and V is TRBV18; D is ambiguous. This CDR3 is 14 amino acids long. V was clipped by 2 bases and J by 5 bases, with 10 bases between them. Per germline, CDR1 KGHSH and CDR2 LQKENI. CDR3 nucleotide sequence: TGTGCCAGCTCACCAATGGGAAGGGATCAGCCCCAGCATTTT. The encoded protein is CASSPMGRDQPQHF.

This clonotype appeared a few times. The V and J genes are TRBV15 and TRBJ2-3; 10 nucleotides agree with TRBD1. The V segment lost 3 bases and the J segment 4 bases; nucleotides outside the gene matches: 4. The CDR3 length is 15 residues. CDR1 and CDR2 from the germline V gene are LNHNV and YYDKDF (reference sequence). CDR3 sequence reads: CATSRVTGGADTQYF. CDR3 DNA: TGTGCCACCAGCAGGGTGACAGGGGGCGCAGATACGCAGTATTTT.

This clonotype came up a few times. The chain links TRBV20-1 to TRBJ2-5, with D tentatively TRBD1 or TRBD2 (5 bases each). The CDR3 loop spans 13 amino acids. Trimming shortened V by 5 bases and J by 4 bases, and 14 bases separated the two germline ends. Germline CDR1 reads DFQATT; CDR2 reads SNEGSKA (reference sequence). CDR3 protein: CSAQRTLRETQYF. The CDR3, as DNA: TGCAGTGCTCAGCGGACACTCCGAGAGACCCAGTACTTC.

This clonotype was seen only a few times. The chain uses TRBV18 and TRBJ2-5; TRBD1 matches at 9 bases. This CDR3 is 16 amino acids long. Germline loops: CDR1 KGHSH, CDR2 LQKENI. Germline trimming cut 0 bases from V and 6 bases from J; bases unmatched to any gene: 8. CDR3 amino acids: CASSPPPGQGRKTQYF. The CDR3 bases are TGTGCCAGCTCACCACCGCCGGGACAGGGCAGAAAGACCCAGTACTTC. Based on the CDR3 plus reference TRBV18 and TRBJ2-5, the full variable domain is NAGVMQNPRHLVRRRGQEARLRCSPMKGHSHVYWYRQLPEEGLKFMVYLQKENIIDESGMPKERFSAEFPKEGPSILRIQQVVRGDSAAYFCASSPPPGQGRKTQYFGPGTRLLVL.

This chain joins TRBV7-9 and TRBJ1-2; D possibly corresponds to TRBD1 (6 bases). Trimming removed 5 bases from V and 8 bases from J, with 15 bases in between. Germline V lookup: CDR1 SEHNR, CDR2 FQNEAQ (reference sequence). The CDR3 is made up of 13 amino acids. CDR3 sequence reads: CASSATGSGGYTF. The CDR3 DNA reads TGTGCCAGCAGCGCTACAGGGAGTGGAGGCTACACCTTC. The variable domain in full, with the rest retrieved from reference TRBV7-9 and TRBJ1-2, is DTGVSQNPRHKITKRGQNVTFRCDPISEHNRLYWYRQTLGQGPEFLTYFQNEAQLEKSRLLSDRFSAERPKGSFSTLEIQRTEQGDSAMYLCASSATGSGGYTFGSGTRLTVV.

This clonotype was seen only once. Given a much more abundant clone one base away, this may be a read error. This sequence joins TRBV6-5 and TRBJ1-1, with D maybe TRBD1 (5 bases). The germline gives CDR1 MNHEY, CDR2 SVGAGI. V was shortened by 6 bases and J by 10 bases, with 18 bases between the two germline ends. CDR3 size: 13 residues. The CDR3 nucleotides are TGTGCCAGCAGCTGTCGGGACCCACGAGGAGCTTTCTTT. Protein sequence: CASSCRDPRGAFF.

Ten or more counts support this clonotype. One end of the junction varies from germline; a read error may be responsible. The chain couples TRBV6-5 to TRBJ2-1, with a possible D match to TRBD2 (5 bases). CDR1 is MNHEY, CDR2 SVGAGI, per germline. The CDR3 covers 8 residues. CDR3 sequence: CSAGRQFF. As DNA, the CDR3 is TGCTCGGCGGGTAGACAGTTCTTC.

The chain combines TRBV7-2 with TRBJ2-2; 15 nucleotides agree with TRBD2. The CDR3 is 19 amino acids. Germline assignment: CDR1 SGHTA and CDR2 FQGNSA. With 1 base clipped from V and 2 bases from J, the junction kept 5 bases outside the gene matches. In DNA form, the CDR3 reads TGTGCCAGCAGCTTAGTTGGGACTAGCGGGGGGCTAAACACCGGGGAGCTGTTTTTT. It specifies CASSLVGTSGGLNTGELFF.

The CDR3 reads CSVEDLRASGGYEQFF. The CDR3 nucleotides read TGCAGCGTTGAAGATCTTAGGGCTAGCGGGGGTTATGAGCAGTTCTTC. The chain combines TRBV29-1 with TRBJ2-1; 10 nucleotides agree with TRBD2. The CDR3 is 16 residues long. After removal of 0 bases from V and 8 bases from J, the junction contained 10 bases not matched to a gene. Per germline, CDR1 SQVTM and CDR2 ANQGSEA.

The chain links TRBV11-2 to TRBJ2-7; 7 bases agree with TRBD2. V was pared by 5 bases and J by 5 bases, with 12 bases of the junction left unmatched. The CDR3 is 15 residues long. CDR1 is SGHAT, CDR2 FQNNGV, per germline. CDR3 DNA sequence: TGTGCCAGCAGCCAGGTCCAGCGGGGACTCGACGAGCAGTACTTC. It is translated as CASSQVQRGLDEQYF.

The genes are TRBV18 and TRBJ2-5, with a tentative D call TRBD1 (5 bases). CDR1 is KGHSH, CDR2 LQKENI, per germline. Trimming cost V 3 bases and J 4 bases, with 12 bases left between them. The CDR3 runs 14 residues. For the CDR3, the DNA is TGTGCCAGCTCACCTTTTTCAGGGCGAGAGACCCAGTACTTC. This sequence encodes CASSPFSGRETQYF.

This clonotype was found once. V usage is TRBV20-1 and J usage is TRBJ1-1; D not resolved. Germline loops: CDR1 DFQATT, CDR2 SNEGSKA (reference sequence). The CDR3 runs 13 residues. V was pared by 5 bases and J by 4 bases, with 14 bases between. The CDR3 DNA follows: TGCAGTGCTGTCTTCCCCGGCACCACTGAAGCTTTCTTT. The encoded protein is CSAVFPGTTEAFF.

The V and J genes are TRBV4-2 and TRBJ2-3; D unresolved. The CDR3 extends over 14 amino acids. From germline, CDR1 is LGHNA and CDR2 YNFKEQ. With 0 bases removed from V and 3 bases from J, the gap between germline ends came to 7 bases. As DNA, the CDR3 is TGTGCCAGCAGCCAAGAGGTCGGAACAGATACGCAGTATTTT. It yields the protein CASSQEVGTDTQYF.

This rearrangement joins TRBV9 to TRBJ1-1; no definite D call. This CDR3 contains 13 residues. V was cut by 0 bases and J by 2 bases, with 5 bases left in between. The germline V gene encodes CDR1 SGDLS and CDR2 YYNGEE. The CDR3 bases are TGTGCCAGCAGCGTAGAGGGAAACACTGAAGCTTTCTTT. It codes for CASSVEGNTEAFF.

This clonotype has just a few counts. V gene TRBV12-3 or TRBV12-4 combines with J gene TRBJ1-6; a weak D match, TRBD1 (6 bases). V was pared by 6 bases and J by 10 bases, with 16 bases between. The CDR3 is 14 amino acids. CDR3 in amino acids: CASRLTGSRSPLHF. The CDR3 DNA reads as TGTGCCAGCAGACTGACAGGATCTAGATCACCCCTCCACTTT.

This clonotype was observed at least ten times. V is TRBV4-1 and J is TRBJ1-2; D unresolved. The CDR3 runs to 14 residues. The germline V gene encodes CDR1 MGHRA and CDR2 YSYEKL. Between the trimmed V and J ends, which lost 1 base and 6 bases, there was a span of 12 bases. The CDR3 DNA is TGCGCCAGCAGCCAAGGTGTTCAAAGGAATGGCTACACCTTC. Its translation is CASSQGVQRNGYTF.

This chain uses TRBV5-1 with TRBJ2-1, with D hard to call. Germline V gene lookup returns CDR1 SGHRS and CDR2 YFSETQ. The V and J ends lost 4 bases and 6 bases respectively, with 17 bases between them. CDR3 size: 15 residues. DNA for the CDR3: TGCGCCAGCAGCGCCATAGGAAGAGGCGGCAATGAGCAGTTCTTC. As protein: CASSAIGRGGNEQFF. Complete variable domain (other parts from reference TRBV5-1 and TRBJ2-1): KAGVTQTPRYLIKTRGQQVTLSCSPISGHRSVSWYQQTPGQGLQFLFEYFSETQRNKGNFPGRFSGRQFSNSRSEMNVSTLELGDSALYLCASSAIGRGGNEQFFGPGTRLTVL.

This clonotype was counted many times. The V gene is TRBV7-9, the J gene TRBJ2-3; TRBD1 matches at 8 bases. The J segment lost 2 bases and the V segment lost 7 bases, leaving 5 bases of the junction unmatched. The CDR3 runs 14 residues. Germline-derived CDR1 and CDR2 are SEHNR and FQNEAQ (reference sequence). This CDR3 reads CASTGQGATDTQYF. For the CDR3, the DNA is TGTGCCAGCACCGGACAGGGAGCCACAGATACGCAGTATTTT.

This clonotype was detected ten times or more. CDR3 DNA: TGCGCCAGCAGCCTGACAAACCAAGAGACCCAGTACTTC. It specifies CASSLTNQETQYF. This chain connects TRBV5-1 to TRBJ2-5; unclear D gene. Trimming shortened V by 4 bases and J by 0 bases, and 7 bases separated the two germline ends. The CDR3 totals 13 residues. Germline CDR1 reads SGHRS; CDR2 reads YFSETQ.

Many counts were recorded for this clonotype. The rearrangement uses TRBV7-9 and TRBJ2-7; D remains unclear. Germline V gene sequence: CDR1 SEHNR, CDR2 FQNEAQ (reference sequence). CDR3 length: 13 residues. V lost 2 bases, J lost 0 bases, and 5 bases lay in between. CDR3 region: CASSLLLSYEQYF. DNA of the CDR3: TGTGCCAGCAGCTTACTACTCTCCTACGAGCAGTACTTC.

This clonotype has a handful of counts. The V call is TRBV28, the J call TRBJ2-3, with no clear D. CDR3 length: 15 residues. The V gene's germline CDR1 is MDHEN and CDR2 SYDVKM. V lost 3 bases and J lost 0, with 10 bases in between. The CDR3 DNA follows: TGTGCCAGCAGTTTCTCGGTCACTAGCACAGATACGCAGTATTTT. This codes for CASSFSVTSTDTQYF.

This chain links TRBV4-3 with TRBJ1-1; the D gene is possibly TRBD1 (5 bases). V was pared by 1 base and J by 10 bases, with 19 bases between. Germline V gives CDR1 LGHNA, CDR2 YSLEER. This CDR3 contains 15 residues. The CDR3 region is CASSQVLGGDRGAFF. CDR3 bases: TGCGCCAGCAGCCAAGTGCTTGGGGGGGATCGCGGAGCTTTCTTT.

The V call is TRBV7-8, the J call TRBJ1-1; D not resolved. Germline V gene sequence: CDR1 SGHVS, CDR2 FQNEAQ. The CDR3 has 14 amino acids. V lost 5 bases and J lost 1, with 11 bases in between. For the CDR3, the DNA is TGTGCCAGCAGCCCAGAGCGGGGGAACACTGAAGCTTTCTTT. Translated: CASSPERGNTEAFF.

There are many counts of this clonotype. V is TRBV20-1 and J is TRBJ2-1; D is perhaps TRBD2 (6 bases). Germline V gene sequence: CDR1 DFQATT, CDR2 SNEGSKA (reference sequence). This CDR3 is built from 11 residues. Trimming stripped 2 bases from V and 8 bases from J, with 7 bases between. The CDR3 DNA reads as TGCAGTGCTAGAAGGGAGGATGAGCAGTTCTTC. Residues: CSARREDEQFF.

At least ten counts were recorded for this clonotype. This chain uses TRBV12-3 or TRBV12-4 with TRBJ1-1, with a tentative D call TRBD1 (6 bases). The CDR3 spans 14 residues. V was trimmed by 4 bases and J by 1 base, leaving 10 bases between them. The CDR3 protein is CASSSQQGNTEAFF. The DNA of the CDR3 is TGTGCCAGCAGTTCGCAACAGGGGAACACTGAAGCTTTCTTT.